One sample yielded the 29 T cell receptor beta chains listed below, sequenced in a study of shared clonotypes between healthy human individuals. The data were produced by immunoSEQ multiplex PCR, yet TCRdb's version contains in-frame clones alone and is incomplete. The sample has hundreds of thousands of clones; 90% to 97% are singletons. Sequences were obtained from naive CD4+ T cells sorted from blood. Described subset: CD45RA+ positively selected. The origin of the receptors is a woman in her twenties or thirties in good health.

The chain links TRBV5-1 to TRBJ2-7, with 7 bases lining up with TRBD1. V lost 2 bases to trimming and J lost 3 bases; unmatched junction nucleotides: 8. Germline-derived CDR1 and CDR2 are SGHRS and YFSETQ. This CDR3 has 15 residues. CDR3 in DNA: TGCGCCAGCAGCTTCAGTACAGGGGCGTTCTACGAGCAGTACTTC. This sequence encodes CASSFSTGAFYEQYF. The full variable domain, rest sourced from reference TRBV5-1 and TRBJ2-7, is KAGVTQTPRYLIKTRGQQVTLSCSPISGHRSVSWYQQTPGQGLQFLFEYFSETQRNKGNFPGRFSGRQFSNSRSEMNVSTLELGDSALYLCASSFSTGAFYEQYFGPGTRLTVT.

The chain has TRBV15 and TRBJ2-5; a weak D match, TRBD1 (5 bases). The CDR3 consists of 16 residues. Germline V gives CDR1 LNHNV, CDR2 YYDKDF (reference sequence). V lost 3 bases and J 0 bases, leaving 14 bases between the germline ends. The CDR3 nucleotides are TGTGCCACCAGCAGGGGCAGGGCGGCCAACCAAGAGACCCAGTACTTC. Protein product: CATSRGRAANQETQYF.

The chain combines TRBV27 with TRBJ1-5; D is ambiguous. Germline CDR1 and CDR2: MNHEY and SMNVEV (reference sequence). There are 14 residues in the CDR3. With 4 bases removed from V and 0 bases from J, the gap between germline ends came to 7 bases. The CDR3 loop reads CASSSVYSNQPQHF. CDR3 DNA sequence: TGTGCCAGCAGTTCCGTTTATAGCAATCAGCCCCAGCATTTT.

The chain links TRBV19 to TRBJ1-1, with 7 bases aligning to TRBD1. CDR1 and CDR2 (germline): LNHDA, SQIVND (reference sequence). Losses at the gene ends were 3 bases for V and 0 bases for J; bases not matched to a gene: 4. This CDR3 region has 15 residues. CDR3 DNA: TGTGCCAGTAGTATTCTAGGGGGCGTGAACACTGAAGCTTTCTTT. This encodes CASSILGGVNTEAFF. The whole variable domain, filled in from reference TRBV19 and TRBJ1-1, reads DGGITQSPKYLFRKEGQNVTLSCEQNLNHDAMYWYRQDPGQGLRLIYYSQIVNDFQKGDIAEGYSVSREKKESFPLTVTSAQKNPTAFYLCASSILGGVNTEAFFGQGTRLTVV.

The chain joins TRBV18 to TRBJ2-1, with 13 bases lining up with TRBD2. Per germline, CDR1 KGHSH and CDR2 LQKENI. The CDR3 extends over 20 amino acids. Trimming at V came to 5 bases and at J to 0 bases, leaving 13 bases not matched to a gene. CDR3 in DNA: TGTGCCAGCTCAGCGTTAAGGACTAGCGGGAGTCAAAGCTCCTACAATGAGCAGTTCTTC. It translates to CASSALRTSGSQSSYNEQFF.

V and J are TRBV5-6 and TRBJ1-2; TRBD1 matches 10 bases. V lost 4 bases, J lost 5 bases, and 5 bases stayed unmatched. The CDR3 has 14 residues. The germline V gene has CDR1 SGHDT and CDR2 YYEEEE. CDR3 region: CASSPTGGIYGYTF. The CDR3 nucleotides are TGTGCCAGCAGCCCGACAGGGGGCATATATGGCTACACCTTC.

The chain recombines TRBV29-1 with TRBJ1-5, with a weak D call TRBD1 (5 bases). Germline V lookup: CDR1 SQVTM, CDR2 ANQGSEA. Trimming took off 4 bases at V and 2 bases at J, with 9 bases between the two ends. The CDR3 is 13 amino acids. CDR3 sequence reads: CSVGVGGNQPQHF. As DNA, the CDR3 is TGCAGCGTTGGGGTGGGGGGCAATCAGCCCCAGCATTTT.

The chain couples TRBV29-1 to TRBJ2-7; the match to TRBD2 covers 8 bases. V dropped 6 bases and J dropped 7; count of bases not matched to a gene: 11. CDR3 length: 13 residues. The germline gives CDR1 SQVTM, CDR2 ANQGSEA. Here the CDR3 DNA reads TGCAGCGTGCGAGGGAGACTAGCGCGGGAGCAGTACTTC. Protein sequence: CSVRGRLAREQYF.

This chain joins TRBV4-1 and TRBJ2-1, with TRBD2 matching 7 bases. The CDR3 totals 15 residues. Germline assignment: CDR1 MGHRA and CDR2 YSYEKL. Trimming took 3 bases from V and 9 from J; bases not matched to a gene: 11. CDR3 in amino acids: CASSQSDREVGEQFF. The CDR3 bases are TGCGCCAGCAGCCAGTCGGATCGGGAGGTGGGTGAGCAGTTCTTC.

This chain links TRBV6-4 with TRBJ2-3; 12 positions match TRBD1. The CDR3 consists of 16 residues. Losses at the gene ends were 0 bases for V and 5 bases for J; bases not matched to a gene: 3. Germline CDR1 and CDR2: MRHNA and SNTAGT. In nucleotides, the CDR3 is TGTGCCAGCAGTGACTCCGGGACAGGGGGCTTAGATACGCAGTATTTT. Translated, it gives CASSDSGTGGLDTQYF.

The chain has TRBV5-1 and TRBJ2-5; no clear D gene. Germline lookup yields CDR1 SGHRS and CDR2 YFSETQ. The V gene lost 4 bases and the J gene lost 0 bases, with 13 bases spanning the gap. CDR3 length: 15 residues. The CDR3: CASSTGQVNQETQYF. The CDR3 nucleotides are TGCGCCAGCAGCACCGGGCAGGTCAACCAAGAGACCCAGTACTTC.

The chain is built from TRBV5-1 and TRBJ2-5; D is perhaps TRBD1 or TRBD2 (6 bases each). Trimming took 5 bases from V and 7 from J, leaving 18 bases between them. The CDR3 sequence is 14 residues long. Germline lookup yields CDR1 SGHRS and CDR2 YFSETQ. Here the CDR3 DNA reads TGCGCCAGCAGATATTACACTGAGGGGGGGACCCAGTACTTC. The encoded protein is CASRYYTEGGTQYF. Complete variable domain (other parts from reference TRBV5-1 and TRBJ2-5): KAGVTQTPRYLIKTRGQQVTLSCSPISGHRSVSWYQQTPGQGLQFLFEYFSETQRNKGNFPGRFSGRQFSNSRSEMNVSTLELGDSALYLCASRYYTEGGTQYFGPGTRLLVL.

CDR3 coding DNA: TGCGCCAGCAGCCCGATTTCGGTGGGGCGAAACATTCAGTACTTC. It translates to CASSPISVGRNIQYF. The chain recombines TRBV5-1 with TRBJ2-4; perhaps TRBD1 as D (5 bases). Germline assignment: CDR1 SGHRS and CDR2 YFSETQ. The V and J ends lost 4 bases and 6 bases respectively, with 17 bases between them. The CDR3 is 15 amino acids.

The chain couples TRBV7-8 to TRBJ2-6, with unresolved D. The CDR3 covers 17 residues. V lost 5 bases to trimming and J lost 2 bases, with 16 bases between them. Germline CDR1 reads SGHVS; CDR2 reads FQNEAQ. The CDR3 sequence: CASSARVVGTGANVLTF. DNA for the CDR3: TGTGCCAGCAGCGCCCGGGTGGTTGGTACTGGGGCCAACGTCCTGACTTTC. The full variable domain, rest sourced from reference TRBV7-8 and TRBJ2-6, is GAGVSQSPRYKVAKRGQDVALRCDPISGHVSLFWYQQALGQGPEFLTYFQNEAQLDKSGLPSDRFFAERPEGSVSTLKIQRTQQEDSAVYLCASSARVVGTGANVLTFGAGSRLTVL.

In regard to this clone: An end of the junction differs from the germline gene, which may be a read error. The V gene is TRBV25-1, the J gene TRBJ1-4; the match to TRBD1 covers 7 bases. CDR1 is MGHDK, CDR2 SYGVNS, per germline. This CDR3 spans 12 amino acids. The CDR3 spells CASSEPPDRILF. The CDR3 nucleotides are TGTGCCAGCAGTGAGCCCCCGGACAGGATCCTTTTT.

The CDR3 coding sequence is TGTGCCAGCAGTTTCGGTCGGCCCACTCGGGAGACCCAGTACTTC. Its translation is CASSFGRPTRETQYF. This chain links TRBV27 with TRBJ2-5; D is unclear. CDR3 size: 15 residues. The germline CDR1 and CDR2 sequences are MNHEY and SMNVEV (reference sequence). Trimming took off 3 bases at V and 5 bases at J, with 16 bases between the two ends.

This clone was recorded once. The chain has TRBV18 and TRBJ1-1; D is ambiguous. The CDR3 sequence is 14 residues long. The germline V gene encodes CDR1 KGHSH and CDR2 LQKENI. Trimming removed 2 bases at V and 1 base at J, with 8 bases between. The CDR3 coding sequence is TGTGCCAGCTCACCAACTACACAGAACACTGAAGCTTTCTTT. This encodes CASSPTTQNTEAFF. The full variable domain, its missing parts supplied by reference TRBV18 and TRBJ1-1, is NAGVMQNPRHLVRRRGQEARLRCSPMKGHSHVYWYRQLPEEGLKFMVYLQKENIIDESGMPKERFSAEFPKEGPSILRIQQVVRGDSAAYFCASSPTTQNTEAFFGQGTRLTVV.

V usage is TRBV4-2 and J usage is TRBJ2-2; TRBD2 matches 10 bases. This CDR3 is built from 18 residues. The V gene's germline CDR1 is LGHNA and CDR2 YNFKEQ. The V gene end was trimmed by 0 bases and the J gene end by 3 bases; junction bases not matched to a gene: 7. DNA for the CDR3: TGTGCCAGCAGCCAAGAGGTCGGGACTAGCGTCGACACCGGGGAGCTGTTTTTT. It codes for CASSQEVGTSVDTGELFF.

The chain employs TRBV28 and TRBJ1-1, with D maybe TRBD1 (6 bases). CDR1 MDHEN and CDR2 SYDVKM come from the germline V gene. There are 16 residues in the CDR3. V was cut by 5 bases and J by 6 bases, with 22 bases left in between. CDR3 protein: CASSTYQGRRGSEAFF. The CDR3 DNA is TGTGCCAGCAGTACCTACCAGGGGAGGAGAGGATCTGAAGCTTTCTTT.

The sample holds one count of this clone. The chain combines TRBV18 with TRBJ1-1, with TRBD1 as a possible D gene (6 bases). The CDR3 is made up of 14 amino acids. V was pared by 4 bases and J by 1 base, with 10 bases between. Germline lookup yields CDR1 KGHSH and CDR2 LQKENI. CDR3 nucleotide sequence: TGTGCCAGCTCACTAGAGACAGGGAACACTGAAGCTTTCTTT. It specifies CASSLETGNTEAFF. Looking up the rest from reference TRBV18 and TRBJ1-1 gives the full variable domain: NAGVMQNPRHLVRRRGQEARLRCSPMKGHSHVYWYRQLPEEGLKFMVYLQKENIIDESGMPKERFSAEFPKEGPSILRIQQVVRGDSAAYFCASSLETGNTEAFFGQGTRLTVV.

This clone appeared once. Here the CDR3 DNA reads TGCAGCGTTGAAATTGGAGGGGGCGCGCTCAATGAGCAGTTCTTC. Its translation: CSVEIGGGALNEQFF. The V and J genes are TRBV29-1 and TRBJ2-1, with D perhaps TRBD1 (7 bases). The germline V gene has CDR1 SQVTM and CDR2 ANQGSEA. The CDR3 runs to 15 residues. V was clipped by 2 bases and J by 6 bases, with 17 bases between them.

This sequence joins TRBV18 and TRBJ2-5, with a possible D match to TRBD2 (6 bases). This CDR3 spans 15 amino acids. Germline loops: CDR1 KGHSH, CDR2 LQKENI. V was pared by 6 bases and J by 1 base, with 15 bases between. The DNA of the CDR3 is TGTGCCAGCTCGGTCGGGGGTCTAGTCCAAGAGACCCAGTACTTC. Amino acid sequence: CASSVGGLVQETQYF.

V gene TRBV20-1 combines with J gene TRBJ2-1; D tentatively fits TRBD1 or TRBD2 (5 bases each). The CDR3 contains 11 residues. V was pared by 0 bases and J by 16 bases, with 13 bases between. CDR1 and CDR2 from the germline V gene are DFQATT and SNEGSKA (reference sequence). The CDR3 DNA reads as TGCAGTGCTAGAGACTGGGACCGCCCCTTCTTC. Translating gives CSARDWDRPFF.

V and J are TRBV27 and TRBJ2-3; no reliable D call. CDR1 is MNHEY, CDR2 SMNVEV, per germline (reference sequence). This CDR3 is 12 amino acids long. The V gene lost 4 bases and the J gene lost 5 bases, with 7 bases spanning the gap. CDR3 coding DNA: TGTGCCAGCAGTTATTCAGGAGATACGCAGTATTTT. Translation: CASSYSGDTQYF.

The chain employs TRBV4-1 and TRBJ2-1, with TRBD2 identical over 9 bases. This CDR3 is 16 amino acids long. CDR1 is MGHRA, CDR2 YSYEKL, per germline. The J segment lost 8 bases and the V segment lost 1 base, leaving 9 bases of the junction unmatched. The CDR3 region is CASSQVTTSGRDEQFF. As DNA, the CDR3 is TGCGCCAGCAGCCAAGTTACGACTAGCGGTAGGGATGAGCAGTTCTTC.

This chain links TRBV18 with TRBJ2-7; D gene unclear. The CDR3 extends over 13 amino acids. The germline V and J ends were trimmed by 2 bases and 6 bases, with 11 bases remaining between them. Germline CDR1 and CDR2: KGHSH and LQKENI. The CDR3: CASSPKSVLEQYF. In DNA form, the CDR3 reads TGTGCCAGCTCACCAAAGTCGGTTCTCGAGCAGTACTTC.

This chain joins TRBV28 and TRBJ1-1, with a possible D match to TRBD1 (5 bases). This CDR3 is 14 amino acids long. The germline V and J ends were trimmed by 8 bases and 6 bases, with 19 bases remaining between them. In germline, CDR1 is MDHEN, CDR2 SYDVKM. The CDR3 region is CASGTEGWGSEAFF. The CDR3 DNA sequence: TGTGCCAGCGGTACCGAGGGATGGGGCTCTGAAGCTTTCTTT.

The rearrangement joins TRBV27 to TRBJ2-1; possible D gene TRBD2, 6 bases. CDR1 MNHEY and CDR2 SMNVEV come from the germline V gene (reference sequence). There are 14 residues in the CDR3. V gave up 2 bases and J gave up 9 bases, with 14 bases separating them. The CDR3 DNA follows: TGTGCCAGCAGTTTAACCCTACTAGCATTTGAGCAGTTCTTC. Encoded protein: CASSLTLLAFEQFF.

The V call is TRBV5-1, the J call TRBJ2-7; TRBD1 is a possible D gene (5 bases). Trimming pared 2 bases from V and 0 bases from J, leaving 15 bases between. The CDR3 runs to 16 residues. Germline V gene sequence: CDR1 SGHRS, CDR2 YFSETQ. Here the CDR3 reads CASSLGNRLSSYEQYF. The CDR3 coding sequence is TGCGCCAGCAGCTTAGGGAACAGGCTGAGCTCCTACGAGCAGTACTTC.